Shown below are 25 T cell receptor beta chains from a single sample sequenced in a study of CD8 T cells in Susac syndrome. Reverse transcription of about 0.45 to 1 ug RNA was performed with random hexamers. From the immunoSEQ multiplex PCR reads, TCRdb called clonotypes with MiXCR, one entry per CDR3 protein. The data show about 130,000 distinct CDR3 sequences, about 93% seen once. Sequenced material: CD8+ T cells from PBMCs. The receptor source for this set is a human donor with Susac syndrome.

V is TRBV30 and J is TRBJ2-7; 9 positions match TRBD1. V lost 5 bases to trimming and J lost 4 bases; unmatched junction nucleotides: 12. The length of the CDR3 is 15 residues. Per the germline V gene, CDR1 is GTSNPN and CDR2 is SVGIG (reference sequence). The CDR3 here is CAWGTGLGKFYEQYF. CDR3 nucleotide sequence: TGTGCCTGGGGGACAGGGCTGGGTAAATTTTACGAGCAGTACTTC.

This chain links TRBV27 with TRBJ2-1; D may be TRBD1 (6 bases). Germline values: CDR1 MNHEY, CDR2 SMNVEV (reference sequence). The CDR3 sequence is 14 residues long. Trimming took off 5 bases at V and 4 bases at J, with 12 bases between the two ends. The CDR3 DNA reads TGTGCCAGCAGTATGGGGACAACTTACAATGAGCAGTTCTTC. Protein product: CASSMGTTYNEQFF.

CDR3 residues: CASSSRGQGLSGNTIYF. In nucleotides, the CDR3 is TGTGCCAGCAGCTCTAGGGGACAGGGCCTCTCTGGAAACACCATATATTTT. The V call is TRBV7-8, the J call TRBJ1-3, with 9 bases matching TRBD1. The germline gives CDR1 SGHVS, CDR2 FQNEAQ. V lost 4 bases, J lost 0 bases, and 7 bases stayed unmatched. The CDR3 has 17 amino acids.

The chain links TRBV7-2 to TRBJ2-7, with 8 bases lining up with TRBD1. Germline loops: CDR1 SGHTA, CDR2 FQGNSA. The J segment lost 3 bases and the V segment lost 1 base, leaving 8 bases of the junction unmatched. The CDR3 has 16 residues. The CDR3 DNA is TGTGCCAGCAGCTTAGTCACAGCGACAGGGGACTACGAGCAGTACTTC. This gives the protein CASSLVTATGDYEQYF. The entire variable domain, with the rest obtained from reference TRBV7-2 and TRBJ2-7, is as follows: GAGVSQSPSNKVTEKGKDVELRCDPISGHTALYWYRQSLGQGLEFLIYFQGNSAPDKSGLPSDRFSAERTGGSVSTLTIQRTQQEDSAVYLCASSLVTATGDYEQYFGPGTRLTVT.

The CDR3, as DNA: TGTGCCAGCAACTCCGGGACTGGCTCTGGGGCCAACGTCCTGACTTTC. This translates into CASNSGTGSGANVLTF. The V and J genes are TRBV2 and TRBJ2-6; maybe TRBD2 (6 bases). Looked up from germline, CDR1 is SNHLY and CDR2 is FYNNEI. The CDR3 has 16 residues. Trimming took 7 bases from V and 0 from J, leaving 13 bases between them.

This chain connects TRBV12-3 or TRBV12-4 to TRBJ2-5; no clear D. The CDR3 consists of 13 residues. V was cut by 7 bases and J by 3 bases, with 12 bases left in between. CDR3 sequence (DNA): TGTGCCAGCAACAAGGAACCAGAAGAGACCCAGTACTTC. Encoded protein: CASNKEPEETQYF.

The J gene is TRBJ1-6, the V gene TRBV20-1; a possible D gene is TRBD1 (6 bases). Trimming left V 6 bases short and J 5 bases short, with 14 bases between. The CDR3 loop spans 14 amino acids. The germline V gene encodes CDR1 DFQATT and CDR2 SNEGSKA (reference sequence). The CDR3 region is CSAEMGQHNSPLHF. Written as DNA, the CDR3 is TGCAGTGCGGAAATGGGACAACATAATTCACCCCTCCACTTT.

The chain carries TRBV9 and TRBJ2-3; TRBD2 might be the D (6 bases). Germline-derived CDR1 and CDR2 are SGDLS and YYNGEE. This CDR3 is 15 amino acids long. Trimming took 0 bases from V and 2 from J, leaving 10 bases between them. CDR3 nucleotides: TGTGCCAGCAGCGTAGCGGGGGACCTCACAGATACGCAGTATTTT. Amino acids: CASSVAGDLTDTQYF.

The rearrangement uses TRBV9 and TRBJ1-5; tentative D call: TRBD1 (5 bases). The CDR3 runs to 17 residues. The V end lost 10 bases, the J end lost 4 bases, and 27 bases lay between the germline ends. Germline V CDR1 and CDR2: SGDLS, YYNGEE. CDR3 DNA sequence: TGTGCCCCCGCTCCAGGTCAGGGAATTCCCTTAAATCAGCCCCAGCATTTT. Its translation is CAPAPGQGIPLNQPQHF.

The rearrangement joins TRBV3-1 to TRBJ2-7; the match to TRBD1 covers 7 bases. Germline CDR1 reads LGHDT; CDR2 reads YNNKEL (reference sequence). The trim removed 4 bases at V and 0 bases at J, leaving 6 bases unmatched. This CDR3 spans 15 amino acids. CDR3 residues: CASSPGQLDSYEQYF. The CDR3 region has the DNA TGTGCCAGCAGCCCGGGACAGTTGGACTCCTACGAGCAGTACTTC.

The CDR3 region has the DNA TGCGCCAGCAGCTCTACGGGACAGTCAAACACTGAAGCTTTCTTT. It yields the protein CASSSTGQSNTEAFF. The chain couples TRBV5-1 to TRBJ1-1, with 7 bases aligning to TRBD1. V was pared by 3 bases and J by 2 bases, with 7 bases of the junction left unmatched. This CDR3 has 15 amino acids. Germline CDR1 is SGHRS and CDR2 is YFSETQ.

This clonotype has only one observation. V is TRBV12-3 or TRBV12-4 and J is TRBJ1-1; D is unresolved. This CDR3 contains 14 residues. V was cut by 4 bases and J by 0 bases, with 9 bases left in between. CDR3: CASSWTVLNTEAFF. The DNA for the CDR3 is TGTGCCAGCAGTTGGACCGTTTTGAACACTGAAGCTTTCTTT.

V is TRBV29-1 and J is TRBJ2-5, with 10 bases lining up with TRBD2. The V and J ends lost 0 bases and 4 bases, in that order; junction bases with no gene match: 8. There are 16 residues in the CDR3. Germline V CDR1 and CDR2: SQVTM, ANQGSEA. The chain's CDR3 is CSVEDPRSGRAETQYF. The CDR3 DNA reads TGCAGCGTTGAAGATCCGAGGAGCGGGAGGGCAGAGACCCAGTACTTC.

The chain joins TRBV30 to TRBJ2-6; 7 bases are a match to TRBD2. Germline-derived CDR1 and CDR2 are GTSNPN and SVGIG (reference sequence). The V gene end was trimmed by 8 bases and the J gene end by 0 bases; junction bases not matched to a gene: 16. This CDR3 has 18 residues. The CDR3 is CAGMGGTTSPSGANVLTF. DNA for the CDR3: TGTGCCGGTATGGGAGGGACCACGAGCCCCTCTGGGGCCAACGTCCTGACTTTC.

The chain joins TRBV20-1 to TRBJ2-1; 7 nucleotides agree with TRBD2. The CDR3 spans 14 residues. Germline trimming cut 1 base from V and 4 bases from J; bases unmatched to any gene: 4. From germline, CDR1 is DFQATT and CDR2 SNEGSKA (reference sequence). The CDR3 region is CSARVPSGYNEQFF. CDR3 nucleotides: TGCAGTGCTAGAGTACCTAGCGGTTACAATGAGCAGTTCTTC.

The chain is built from TRBV6-2 or TRBV6-3 and TRBJ2-7, with unresolved D. The germline V and J ends were trimmed by 0 bases and 6 bases, with 18 bases remaining between them. The CDR3 has 16 amino acids. Germline V gene data show CDR1 as MNHEY and CDR2 as SVGEGT. The CDR3 nucleotides read TGTGCCAGCAGTTACTCGAGGCACGGGCTACAGCGCGAGCAGTACTTC. This encodes CASSYSRHGLQREQYF.

The V and J genes are TRBV29-1 and TRBJ2-7; 8 bases map to TRBD1. Unmatched junction bases numbered 7, after V lost 1 base and J lost 5 bases. The CDR3 covers 14 residues. CDR1 is SQVTM and CDR2 is ANQGSEA in the germline V gene. In DNA form, the CDR3 reads TGCAGCGTTGAAGGAGGGACAGGCCTACACGAGCAGTACTTC. The encoded protein is CSVEGGTGLHEQYF.

A note on this clonotype: A read error may account for a junction end that differs from germline. The rearrangement joins TRBV12-3 or TRBV12-4 to TRBJ2-7, with 7 bases aligning to TRBD1. The CDR3 has 13 residues. CDR3 nucleotides: TGTGCCGGCAGCCCGACAGGGTCCTACGAGCAGTACTTC. This sequence encodes CAGSPTGSYEQYF.

This rearrangement joins TRBV4-2 to TRBJ1-1; D call uncertain. This CDR3 has 12 residues. V was clipped by 2 bases and J by 1 base, with 2 bases between them. Germline CDR1 is LGHNA and CDR2 is YNFKEQ. CDR3 in amino acids: CASSQRNTEAFF. CDR3 DNA: TGTGCCAGCAGCCAACGGAACACTGAAGCTTTCTTT.

The chain recombines TRBV6-5 with TRBJ1-1; 7 bases fit TRBD1. V was clipped by 6 bases and J by 1 base; unmatched bases: 5. Per germline, CDR1 MNHEY and CDR2 SVGAGI. This CDR3 is built from 14 residues. CDR3 residues: CASRRRGPNTEAFF. As DNA, the CDR3 is TGTGCCAGCAGGAGAAGGGGGCCGAACACTGAAGCTTTCTTT.

The CDR3 protein is CASSPNTHEQFF. The CDR3 DNA sequence: TGTGCCAGCAGTCCAAACACGCATGAGCAGTTCTTC. The rearrangement uses TRBV5-6 and TRBJ2-1; D gene uncertain. V was trimmed by 5 bases and J by 8 bases, leaving 11 bases between them. CDR1 and CDR2 (germline): SGHDT, YYEEEE. The CDR3 has 12 residues.

The CDR3 is CATERQGYNEQFF. The CDR3 nucleotides are TGTGCCACCGAGCGACAGGGGTACAATGAGCAGTTCTTC. The chain is built from TRBV25-1 and TRBJ2-1; 8 nucleotides agree with TRBD1. The CDR3 length is 13 residues. V was clipped by 10 bases and J by 4 bases; unmatched bases: 6. Per germline, CDR1 MGHDK and CDR2 SYGVNS.

This CDR3 is CAISTGEGTYNEQFF. Here the CDR3 DNA reads TGTGCCATCTCGACAGGGGAGGGGACCTACAATGAGCAGTTCTTC. The V call is TRBV10-3, the J call TRBJ2-1; the D gene is possibly TRBD1 (8 bases). V shed 8 bases and J shed 2 bases, with 16 bases lying between them. The CDR3 has 15 amino acids. Per germline, CDR1 ENHRY and CDR2 SYGVKD.

This chain links TRBV5-1 with TRBJ2-1; D might be TRBD1 (6 bases). V was shortened by 4 bases and J by 8 bases, with 13 bases between the two germline ends. The length of the CDR3 is 13 residues. The germline CDR1 and CDR2 sequences are SGHRS and YFSETQ. CDR3 DNA sequence: TGCGCCAGCAGCGGGGGCCTTTTAGATGAGCAGTTCTTC. Amino acids: CASSGGLLDEQFF.

V gene TRBV7-9 combines with J gene TRBJ1-1; maybe TRBD1 (5 bases). V lost 3 bases to trimming and J lost 11 bases, with 16 bases between them. The germline V gene has CDR1 SEHNR and CDR2 FQNEAQ (reference sequence). The CDR3 is made up of 13 amino acids. Written as DNA, the CDR3 is TGTGCCAGCAGCTTTGGGGGTCGCCCTGGGGCTTTCTTT. Encoded protein: CASSFGGRPGAFF.